Shown below are 10 T cell receptor beta chains from a single sample sequenced in a study of cytomegalovirus exposure and HLA in healthy donors. A multiplex PCR was run with 60 Vbeta primers and 13 Jbeta primers. Repertoires were generated with immunoSEQ multiplex PCR, while TCRdb's copy carries only in-frame clones and drops some. Here the sample spans about 150,000 clones, 64% being singletons. Sequenced input: PBMCs. These receptors all stem from a woman in her twenties or thirties in good health and CMV-seropositive.

This chain links TRBV5-1 with TRBJ2-7, with TRBD2 matching over 7 bases. V gave up 0 bases and J gave up 2 bases; unmatched junction bases: 2. Germline V gene lookup returns CDR1 SGHRS and CDR2 YFSETQ. CDR3 length: 14 amino acids. The CDR3: CASSLGGTTYEQYF. CDR3 in DNA: TGCGCCAGCAGCTTGGGTGGGACTACCTACGAGCAGTACTTC.

In DNA, the CDR3 is TGTGCCAGCAGCTTAAGAAGGGGTCAGCCCCAGCATTTT. Protein product: CASSLRRGQPQHF. The chain recombines TRBV7-3 with TRBJ1-5, with D maybe TRBD1 (5 bases). The CDR3 length is 13 residues. Germline V gene lookup returns CDR1 SGHTA and CDR2 FQGTGA. Trimming stripped 1 base from V and 6 bases from J, with 7 bases between.

The gene calls are TRBV4-1 and TRBJ2-1, with 9 bases fitting TRBD2. Losses at the gene ends were 1 base for V and 2 bases for J; bases not matched to a gene: 6. From germline, CDR1 is MGHRA and CDR2 YSYEKL. The CDR3 consists of 17 residues. CDR3: CASSQGSASGAYNEQFF. CDR3 nucleotides: TGCGCCAGCAGCCAAGGGTCGGCTAGCGGGGCCTACAATGAGCAGTTCTTC.

The table lists this clone with a few counts. The CDR3: CASRQGSGANVLTF. The DNA of the CDR3 is TGTGCCAGCCGACAGGGGTCCGGGGCCAACGTCCTGACTTTC. The genes are TRBV28 and TRBJ2-6, with 8 bases identical to TRBD1. The CDR3 is made up of 14 amino acids. Germline trimming cut 8 bases from V and 4 bases from J; bases unmatched to any gene: 4. Germline V gene data show CDR1 as MDHEN and CDR2 as SYDVKM.

A few counts support this clone. This rearrangement joins TRBV6-1 to TRBJ2-1, with TRBD2 matching 8 bases. Germline trimming cut 4 bases from V and 8 bases from J; bases unmatched to any gene: 13. The CDR3 contains 16 residues. Germline CDR1 and CDR2: MNHNS and SASEGT. CDR3 sequence reads: CASSGWSGSSSDEQFF. The CDR3 DNA follows: TGTGCCAGCAGTGGCTGGAGCGGGAGCTCATCGGATGAGCAGTTCTTC.

This rearrangement joins TRBV28 to TRBJ1-2; 8 bases align to TRBD1. V lost 3 bases to trimming and J lost 8 bases; unmatched junction nucleotides: 5. CDR1 is MDHEN, CDR2 SYDVKM, per germline. The CDR3 has 13 amino acids. The CDR3 spells CASSFRDRFGYTF. The CDR3, as DNA: TGTGCCAGCAGTTTTCGGGACAGGTTCGGCTACACCTTC.

The J gene is TRBJ2-5, the V gene TRBV7-7; 8 nucleotides align to TRBD2. Germline trimming cut 0 bases from V and 5 bases from J; bases unmatched to any gene: 5. CDR1 is SSHAT and CDR2 is FNYEAQ in the germline V gene (reference sequence). This CDR3 is built from 15 residues. The CDR3 loop is CASSLAAGGGETQYF. CDR3 DNA sequence: TGTGCCAGCAGCTTAGCGGCGGGAGGTGGGGAGACCCAGTACTTC. Full variable domain (missing parts from reference TRBV7-7 and TRBJ2-5): GAGVSQSPRYKVTKRGQDVTLRCDPISSHATLYWYQQALGQGPEFLTYFNYEAQPDKSGLPSDRFSAERPEGSISTLTIQRTEQRDSAMYRCASSLAAGGGETQYFGPGTRLLVL.

This chain joins TRBV11-2 and TRBJ2-7; D is possibly TRBD2 (5 bases). This CDR3 has 16 amino acids. Trimming took 2 bases from V and 6 from J, leaving 20 bases between them. CDR1 is SGHAT and CDR2 is FQNNGV in the germline V gene. The CDR3 bases are TGTGCCAGCAGCTTACTGACTACCGTTTTCCTGCGCGAGCAGTACTTC. Translating gives CASSLLTTVFLREQYF.

The CDR3 coding sequence is TGTGCCAGTTCGACAGGGGGCACTGAAGCTTTCTTT. It specifies CASSTGGTEAFF. The chain couples TRBV25-1 to TRBJ1-1; 9 bases map to TRBD1. V lost 9 bases, J lost 4 bases, and 3 bases stayed unmatched. Germline lookup yields CDR1 MGHDK and CDR2 SYGVNS. This CDR3 has 12 residues.

This clone was detected only a few times. The V and J genes are TRBV19 and TRBJ1-1; D is undetermined. CDR1 and CDR2 (germline): LNHDA, SQIVND (reference sequence). The CDR3 is 13 amino acids. V lost 4 bases and J 5 bases, leaving 11 bases between the germline ends. This CDR3 is CASSKVERTEAFF. The CDR3 DNA is TGTGCCAGTAGTAAGGTGGAGAGGACTGAAGCTTTCTTT.